The 14 T cell receptor beta chains below all came from one sample that was sequenced in a study of blood T cell repertoires in COVID-19. Here immunoSEQ multiplex PCR was the method, and the copy in TCRdb shows in-frame clones only, minus some. The repertoire holds 150,000 to 200,000 clones, with over 75% as singletons. Sequencing was done on a sample of PBMCs or T cells enriched from blood (not recorded which). These receptors came from a young woman who had recovered from COVID-19.

The V call is TRBV5-1, the J call TRBJ1-1; D might be TRBD1 (6 bases). V lost 2 bases, J lost 0 bases, and 11 bases lay in between. CDR1 SGHRS and CDR2 YFSETQ come from the germline V gene. CDR3 length equals 15 residues. The CDR3 coding sequence is TGCGCCAGCAGCTTCGGGACACTCATGAACACTGAAGCTTTCTTT. Translated, it gives CASSFGTLMNTEAFF.

V gene TRBV5-1 combines with J gene TRBJ1-1; D unclear. The V and J ends lost 4 bases and 8 bases respectively, with 15 bases between them. The CDR3 loop spans 13 amino acids. CDR1 and CDR2 from the germline V gene are SGHRS and YFSETQ. CDR3 protein: CASSAGTDSEAFF. CDR3 nucleotides: TGCGCCAGCAGCGCAGGTACAGATTCAGAAGCTTTCTTT.

The J gene is TRBJ2-3, the V gene TRBV7-2; TRBD2 agrees at 10 bases. The CDR3 is 15 amino acids. The V gene's germline CDR1 is SGHTA and CDR2 FQGNSA. V gave up 7 bases and J gave up 5 bases; unmatched junction bases: 9. CDR3 DNA sequence: TGTGCCAGCACCCCGCCGAGACTAGCGGGAGATACGCAGTATTTT. Its protein product is CASTPPRLAGDTQYF.

The chain couples TRBV6-2 or TRBV6-3 to TRBJ2-2; D is uncertain. Trimming removed 6 bases from V and 8 bases from J, with 7 bases in between. The CDR3 consists of 11 residues. Germline CDR1 and CDR2: MNHEY and SVGEGT. This chain's CDR3 is CASSPSGELFF. As DNA, the CDR3 is TGTGCCAGCAGCCCATCGGGGGAGCTGTTTTTT.

This chain links TRBV28 with TRBJ2-7, with D possibly TRBD1 on 5 matching bases. V dropped 5 bases and J dropped 5 bases, with 19 bases sitting between them. Germline lookup yields CDR1 MDHEN and CDR2 SYDVKM. The CDR3 is 15 residues long. The CDR3 DNA sequence: TGTGCCAGCAGTCCTCCCGGGCAGGGCAACCACGAGCAGTACTTC. It translates to CASSPPGQGNHEQYF.

The V gene is TRBV5-1, the J gene TRBJ2-1, with TRBD2 matching 10 bases. The trim removed 6 bases at V and 7 bases at J, leaving 10 bases unmatched. Per the germline V gene, CDR1 is SGHRS and CDR2 is YFSETQ. The CDR3 loop spans 15 amino acids. The CDR3 reads CASTDLAGVTNEQFF. CDR3 sequence (DNA): TGCGCCAGCACCGATCTAGCGGGAGTGACGAATGAGCAGTTCTTC.

The chain links TRBV3-1 (or the pseudogene TRBV3-2) to TRBJ1-1; no clear D gene. The length of the CDR3 is 15 residues. Germline values: CDR1 LGHDT, CDR2 YNNKEL (reference sequence). The ends were cut back, 1 base at V and 6 bases at J, with 15 bases in the middle. For the CDR3, the DNA is TGTGCCAGCAGCCAAGTTTCTCTCCGGGAGGCTGAAGCTTTCTTT. Residues: CASSQVSLREAEAFF.

This sequence joins TRBV5-1 and TRBJ1-2; 7 bases fit TRBD1. CDR1 and CDR2 from the germline V gene are SGHRS and YFSETQ. The CDR3 contains 15 residues. V lost 0 bases to trimming and J lost 4 bases; unmatched junction nucleotides: 6. The CDR3 is CASSLGRDSFYGYTF. Here the CDR3 DNA reads TGCGCCAGCAGCTTGGGGCGGGACAGCTTCTATGGCTACACCTTC.

The CDR3 reads CASSISGTGGTEAFF. CDR3 DNA: TGTGCCAGTAGTATATCGGGGACAGGCGGCACTGAAGCTTTCTTT. The chain uses TRBV19 and TRBJ1-1; 8 positions match TRBD1. Germline CDR1 and CDR2: LNHDA and SQIVND (reference sequence). V lost 2 bases, J lost 4 bases, and 6 bases stayed unmatched. This CDR3 spans 15 amino acids.

V and J are TRBV19 and TRBJ1-6, with TRBD1 matching 7 bases. The V segment lost 6 bases and the J segment 10 bases; nucleotides outside the gene matches: 6. Looked up from germline, CDR1 is LNHDA and CDR2 is SQIVND (reference sequence). There are 13 residues in the CDR3. The CDR3 region has the DNA TGTGCCAGTAGGACGACAGGGTACTCACCCCTCCACTTT. Encoded protein: CASRTTGYSPLHF. Using reference TRBV19 and TRBJ1-6 for the parts outside the CDR3, the full variable domain is DGGITQSPKYLFRKEGQNVTLSCEQNLNHDAMYWYRQDPGQGLRLIYYSQIVNDFQKGDIAEGYSVSREKKESFPLTVTSAQKNPTAFYLCASRTTGYSPLHFGNGTRLTVT.

The genes are TRBV5-1 and TRBJ2-1, with TRBD1 matching over 8 bases. There are 13 residues in the CDR3. Germline lookup yields CDR1 SGHRS and CDR2 YFSETQ. Trimming removed 3 bases from V and 7 bases from J; junction bases left unmatched: 3. CDR3 sequence reads: CASSWTGRNEQFF. The CDR3, as DNA: TGCGCCAGCAGCTGGACAGGGAGGAATGAGCAGTTCTTC.

This chain joins TRBV2 and TRBJ2-7; tentatively, D is TRBD1 (6 bases). Trimming took 6 bases from V and 0 from J, leaving 18 bases between them. In germline, CDR1 is SNHLY, CDR2 FYNNEI. The CDR3 is made up of 16 amino acids. The CDR3: CASSVPGTDSSYEQYF. Written as DNA, the CDR3 is TGTGCCAGCAGCGTTCCCGGGACGGACAGCTCCTACGAGCAGTACTTC.

The chain combines TRBV30 with TRBJ2-1; TRBD2 agrees at 8 bases. The CDR3 runs to 13 residues. The V gene end was trimmed by 7 bases and the J gene end by 7 bases; junction bases not matched to a gene: 9. Germline lookup yields CDR1 GTSNPN and CDR2 SVGIG (reference sequence). Here the CDR3 reads CAYSGNPANEQFF. CDR3 nucleotides: TGTGCCTATAGCGGGAATCCCGCGAATGAGCAGTTCTTC.

The V call is TRBV5-1, the J call TRBJ2-5, with D uncertain. V was pared by 2 bases and J by 5 bases, with 4 bases between. CDR3 length equals 11 residues. Germline CDR1 reads SGHRS; CDR2 reads YFSETQ. CDR3 nucleotide sequence: TGCGCCAGCAGCTTCGAGGAGACCCAGTACTTC. Residues: CASSFEETQYF.